The 5 T cell receptor beta chains below come from one sample, sequenced in a study of CD8 T cells in ankylosing spondylitis. TCRdb processed the 5' RACE reads anew with MiXCR; each CDR3 protein has one entry. The sample has over 100,000 distinct CDR3 sequences, more than 6.5% seen once. Sequenced material: blood, either unsorted or a sorted T cell fraction (not recorded which). The source is a male donor with ankylosing spondylitis or in good health (not recorded which).

This clonotype was recorded many times. The chain uses TRBV5-6 and TRBJ2-5; 9 bases fit TRBD1. The junction had 11 bases not matched to a gene; V was cut back by 4 bases and J by 4 bases. The CDR3 has 16 amino acids. Germline CDR1 SGHDT, CDR2 YYEEEE. The CDR3 is CASSVSQGALIETQYF. The CDR3 DNA follows: TGTGCCAGCAGCGTCTCACAGGGGGCGCTGATAGAGACCCAGTACTTC.

There are many counts of this clonotype. V usage is TRBV5-5 and J usage is TRBJ1-2; D not resolved. Germline CDR1 is SGHKS and CDR2 is YYEKEE (reference sequence). Trimming left V 4 bases short and J 2 bases short, with 9 bases between. The CDR3 is 13 residues long. The CDR3 DNA follows: TGTGCCAGCAGCCCTAGGATCAACTATGGCTACACCTTC. Amino acid sequence: CASSPRINYGYTF.

This clonotype was recorded at least ten times. This rearrangement joins TRBV12-3 or TRBV12-4 to TRBJ1-5; TRBD1 might be the D (5 bases). The CDR3 spans 14 residues. Trimming shortened V by 4 bases and J by 8 bases, and 15 bases separated the two germline ends. In DNA form, the CDR3 reads TGTGCCAGCAGTTCCCCCGGGGGACCAGAGCCCCAGCATTTT. It is translated as CASSSPGGPEPQHF.

This clonotype has a handful of counts. This chain connects TRBV20-1 to TRBJ1-1, with D maybe TRBD1 (5 bases). V lost 3 bases and J lost 1, with 6 bases in between. CDR1 DFQATT and CDR2 SNEGSKA come from the germline V gene (reference sequence). The CDR3 spans 12 residues. For the CDR3, the DNA is TGCAGTGCTAGCAGGGCGAACACTGAAGCTTTCTTT. It translates to CSASRANTEAFF.

This clonotype was detected ten times or more. The J gene is TRBJ1-2, the V gene TRBV29-1; D remains ambiguous. Germline CDR1 and CDR2: SQVTM and ANQGSEA. The CDR3 is 10 amino acids. Trimming stripped 2 bases from V and 8 bases from J, with 6 bases between. The CDR3 DNA is TGCAGCGTTGAACCTGAGGGCTACACCTTC. The encoded protein is CSVEPEGYTF.